Shown below are 2 T cell receptor beta chains from a single sample sequenced in a study of blood T cell repertoires in COVID-19. The method was immunoSEQ multiplex PCR; TCRdb's version includes in-frame clones alone and lacks a portion of them. Altogether fewer than 250,000 clones are present, around nine tenths being singletons, with the ten largest covering about a tenth. Sample: PBMCs or T cells enriched from blood (not recorded which). The source of these receptors is a man aged 25-40 years who had recovered from COVID-19.

This clone showed up just a few times. V gene TRBV2 combines with J gene TRBJ2-5, with a possible D match to TRBD2 (6 bases). The germline V gene encodes CDR1 SNHLY and CDR2 FYNNEI. The CDR3 length is 14 residues. V gave up 5 bases and J gave up 5 bases, with 15 bases separating them. For the CDR3, the DNA is TGTGCCAGCAGTCCCCAGACTAGAGGCGAGACCCAGTACTTC. Translated: CASSPQTRGETQYF.

The chain is built from TRBV9 and TRBJ1-2, with D unresolved. Germline CDR1 is SGDLS and CDR2 is YYNGEE. This CDR3 region has 16 residues. V shed 0 bases and J shed 4 bases, with 16 bases lying between them. Written as DNA, the CDR3 is TGTGCCAGCAGCGTAGAGCTCCGGGTGGCAAGCTATGGCTACACCTTC. This gives the protein CASSVELRVASYGYTF. Together with reference TRBV9 and TRBJ1-2, the CDR3 gives the full variable domain: DSGVTQTPKHLITATGQRVTLRCSPRSGDLSVYWYQQSLDQGLQFLIQYYNGEERAKGNILERFSAQQFPDLHSELNLSSLELGDSALYFCASSVELRVASYGYTFGSGTRLTVV.